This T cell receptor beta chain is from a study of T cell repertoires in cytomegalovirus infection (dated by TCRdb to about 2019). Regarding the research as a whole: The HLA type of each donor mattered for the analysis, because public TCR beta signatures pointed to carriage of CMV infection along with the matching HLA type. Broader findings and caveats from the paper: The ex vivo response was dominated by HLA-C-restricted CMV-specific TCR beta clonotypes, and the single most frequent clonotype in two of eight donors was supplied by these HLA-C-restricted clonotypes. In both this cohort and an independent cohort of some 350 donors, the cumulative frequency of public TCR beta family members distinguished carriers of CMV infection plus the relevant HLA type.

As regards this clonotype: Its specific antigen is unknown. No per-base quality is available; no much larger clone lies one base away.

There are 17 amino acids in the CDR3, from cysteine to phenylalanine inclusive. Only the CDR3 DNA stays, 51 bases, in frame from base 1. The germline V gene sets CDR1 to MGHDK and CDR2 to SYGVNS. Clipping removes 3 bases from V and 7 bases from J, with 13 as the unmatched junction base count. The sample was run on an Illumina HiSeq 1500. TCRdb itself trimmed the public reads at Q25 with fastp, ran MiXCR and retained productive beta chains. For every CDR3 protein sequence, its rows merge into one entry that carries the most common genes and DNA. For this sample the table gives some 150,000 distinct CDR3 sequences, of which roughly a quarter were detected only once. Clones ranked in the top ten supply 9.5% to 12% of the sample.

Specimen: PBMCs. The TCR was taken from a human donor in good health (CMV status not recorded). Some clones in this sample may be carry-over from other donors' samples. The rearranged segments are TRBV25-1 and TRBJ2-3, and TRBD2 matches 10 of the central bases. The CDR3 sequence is CASSEEFSGGLPHTQYF. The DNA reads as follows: TGTGCCAGCAGTGAGGAATTTAGCGGGGGGCTGCCGCATACGCAGTATTTT.